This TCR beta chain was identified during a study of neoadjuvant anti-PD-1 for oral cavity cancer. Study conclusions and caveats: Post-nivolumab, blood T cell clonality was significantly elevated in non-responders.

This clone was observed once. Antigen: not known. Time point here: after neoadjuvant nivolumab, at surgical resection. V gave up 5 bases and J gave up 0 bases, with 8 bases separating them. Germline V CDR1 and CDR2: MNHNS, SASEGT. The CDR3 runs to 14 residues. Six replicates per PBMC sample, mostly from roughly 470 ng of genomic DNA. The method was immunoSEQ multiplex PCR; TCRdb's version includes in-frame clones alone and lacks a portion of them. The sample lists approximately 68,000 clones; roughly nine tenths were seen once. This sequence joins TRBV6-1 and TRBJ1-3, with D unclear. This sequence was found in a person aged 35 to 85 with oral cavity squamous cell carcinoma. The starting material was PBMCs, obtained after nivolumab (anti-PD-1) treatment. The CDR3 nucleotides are TGTGCCAGCAGTCTGGGAGGCTCTGGAAACACCATATATTTT. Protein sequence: CASSLGGSGNTIYF.